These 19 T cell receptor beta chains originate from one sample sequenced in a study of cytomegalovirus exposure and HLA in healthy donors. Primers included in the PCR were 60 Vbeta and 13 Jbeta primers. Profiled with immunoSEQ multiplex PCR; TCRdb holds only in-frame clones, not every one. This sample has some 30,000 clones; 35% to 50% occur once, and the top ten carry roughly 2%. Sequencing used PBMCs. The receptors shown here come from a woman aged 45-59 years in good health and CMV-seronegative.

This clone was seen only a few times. The CDR3 nucleotides read TGCGCCAGCAGGACAGGGATGAACACCGGGGAGCTGTTTTTT. Translated, it gives CASRTGMNTGELFF. The chain employs TRBV5-1 and TRBJ2-2; TRBD1 matches 7 bases. This CDR3 is built from 14 residues. V lost 5 bases and J lost 1; bases outside the gene matches: 2. The germline V gene has CDR1 SGHRS and CDR2 YFSETQ.

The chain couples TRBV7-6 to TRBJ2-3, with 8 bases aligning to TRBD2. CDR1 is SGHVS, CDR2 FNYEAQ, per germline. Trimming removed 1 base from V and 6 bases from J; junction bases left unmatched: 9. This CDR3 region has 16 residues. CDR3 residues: CASSLVAGGWQDTQYF. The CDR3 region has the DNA TGTGCCAGCAGCTTAGTTGCGGGGGGCTGGCAGGATACGCAGTATTTT.

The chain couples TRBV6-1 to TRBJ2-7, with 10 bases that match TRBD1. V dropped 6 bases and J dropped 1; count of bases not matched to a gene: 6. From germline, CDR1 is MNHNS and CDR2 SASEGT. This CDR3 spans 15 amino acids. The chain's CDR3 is CASSPGQGISYEQYF. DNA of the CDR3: TGTGCCAGCAGCCCGGGACAGGGGATTTCCTACGAGCAGTACTTC.

The CDR3 region is CASSQVGEGRVGEQYF. The CDR3 bases are TGCGCCAGCAGCCAAGTCGGGGAGGGCCGGGTGGGCGAGCAGTACTTC. The gene calls are TRBV4-1 and TRBJ2-7, with 7 bases that match TRBD2. With 1 base clipped from V and 6 bases from J, the junction kept 12 bases outside the gene matches. The CDR3 spans 16 residues. In germline, CDR1 is MGHRA, CDR2 YSYEKL.

The CDR3 loop reads CASTSGGAGDNEQFF. The DNA of the CDR3 is TGTGCCAGTACTAGCGGGGGGGCCGGTGACAATGAGCAGTTCTTC. The chain links TRBV19 to TRBJ2-1; 12 bases match TRBD2. CDR3 size: 15 residues. The germline V gene has CDR1 LNHDA and CDR2 SQIVND (reference sequence). J lost 5 bases, V lost 7 bases, and 6 bases had no gene match. Full variable domain (rest looked up from reference TRBV19 and TRBJ2-1): DGGITQSPKYLFRKEGQNVTLSCEQNLNHDAMYWYRQDPGQGLRLIYYSQIVNDFQKGDIAEGYSVSREKKESFPLTVTSAQKNPTAFYLCASTSGGAGDNEQFFGPGTRLTVL.

CDR3 DNA sequence: TGTGCCAGCAGCCTGTTAGCGGGGGTCGCTGGGGAGACCCAGTACTTC. Its protein product is CASSLLAGVAGETQYF. The chain is built from TRBV7-2 and TRBJ2-5; 9 bases agree with TRBD2. Per germline, CDR1 SGHTA and CDR2 FQGNSA. The CDR3 totals 16 residues. J gave up 5 bases and V 5 bases, and 12 bases lay outside the gene matches.

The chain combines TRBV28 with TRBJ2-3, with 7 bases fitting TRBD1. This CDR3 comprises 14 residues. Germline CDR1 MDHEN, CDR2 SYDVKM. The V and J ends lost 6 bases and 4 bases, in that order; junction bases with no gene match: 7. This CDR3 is CASSIPGQPDTQYF. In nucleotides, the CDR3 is TGTGCCAGCAGCATACCGGGACAGCCAGATACGCAGTATTTT. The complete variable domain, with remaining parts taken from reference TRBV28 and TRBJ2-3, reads DVKVTQSSRYLVKRTGEKVFLECVQDMDHENMFWYRQDPGLGLRLIYFSYDVKMKEKGDIPEGYSVSREKKERFSLILESASTNQTSMYLCASSIPGQPDTQYFGPGTRLTVL.

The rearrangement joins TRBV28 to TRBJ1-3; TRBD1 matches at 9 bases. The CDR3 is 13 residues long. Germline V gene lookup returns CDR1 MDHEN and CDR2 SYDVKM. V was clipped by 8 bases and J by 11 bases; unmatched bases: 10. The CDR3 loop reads CASGLPQGAAIYF. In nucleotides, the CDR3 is TGTGCCAGCGGTCTTCCACAGGGGGCGGCCATATATTTT.

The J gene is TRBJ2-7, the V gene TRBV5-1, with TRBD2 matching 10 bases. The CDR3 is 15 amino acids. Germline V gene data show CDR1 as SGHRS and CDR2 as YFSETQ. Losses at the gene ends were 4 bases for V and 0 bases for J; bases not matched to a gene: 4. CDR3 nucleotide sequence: TGCGCCAGCAGCCTAGGACTAGCGGCCTCCTACGAGCAGTACTTC. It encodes CASSLGLAASYEQYF.

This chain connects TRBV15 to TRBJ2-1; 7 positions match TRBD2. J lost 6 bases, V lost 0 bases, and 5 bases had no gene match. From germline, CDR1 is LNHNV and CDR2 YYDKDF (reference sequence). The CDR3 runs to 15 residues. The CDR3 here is CATSRDRGTTNEQFF. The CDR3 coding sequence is TGTGCCACCAGCAGAGATCGGGGGACTACCAATGAGCAGTTCTTC.

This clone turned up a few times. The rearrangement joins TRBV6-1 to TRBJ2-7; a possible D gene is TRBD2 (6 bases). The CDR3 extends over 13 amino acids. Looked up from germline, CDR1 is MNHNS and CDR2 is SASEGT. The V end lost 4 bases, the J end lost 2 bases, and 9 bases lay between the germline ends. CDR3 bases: TGTGCCAGCAGTGTGGAGGGGCCCTACGAGCAGTACTTC. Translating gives CASSVEGPYEQYF.

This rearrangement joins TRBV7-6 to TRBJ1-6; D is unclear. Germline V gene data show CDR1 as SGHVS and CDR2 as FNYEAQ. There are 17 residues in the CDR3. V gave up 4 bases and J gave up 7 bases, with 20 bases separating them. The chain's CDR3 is CASSSKEATAFNSPLHF. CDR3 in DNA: TGTGCCAGCAGCTCTAAAGAGGCGACTGCGTTCAATTCACCCCTCCACTTT.

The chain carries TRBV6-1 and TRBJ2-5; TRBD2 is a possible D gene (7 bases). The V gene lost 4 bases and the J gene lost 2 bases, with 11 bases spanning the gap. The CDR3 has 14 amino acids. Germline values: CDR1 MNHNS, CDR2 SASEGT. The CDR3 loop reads CASSVKGGQETQYF. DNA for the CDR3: TGTGCCAGCAGTGTTAAGGGGGGGCAAGAGACCCAGTACTTC.

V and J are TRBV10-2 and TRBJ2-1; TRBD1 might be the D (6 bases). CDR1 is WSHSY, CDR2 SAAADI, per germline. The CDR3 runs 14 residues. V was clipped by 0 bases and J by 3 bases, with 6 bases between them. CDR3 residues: CASSESGGYNEQFF. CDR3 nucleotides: TGCGCCAGCAGTGAGTCAGGGGGCTACAATGAGCAGTTCTTC.

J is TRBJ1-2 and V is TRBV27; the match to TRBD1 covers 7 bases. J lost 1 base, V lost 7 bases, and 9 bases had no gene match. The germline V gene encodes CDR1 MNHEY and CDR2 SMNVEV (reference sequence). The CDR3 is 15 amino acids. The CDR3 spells CASTQSGQFNYGYTF. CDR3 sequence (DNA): TGTGCCAGCACCCAATCGGGACAGTTTAACTATGGCTACACCTTC.

CDR3 DNA sequence: TGTGCCAGCAGTCACGGGTGGACCTACAATGAGCAGTTCTTC. Translation gives CASSHGWTYNEQFF. The chain links TRBV27 to TRBJ2-1, with D unresolved. V was pared by 5 bases and J by 2 bases, with 10 bases between. Germline CDR1 reads MNHEY; CDR2 reads SMNVEV (reference sequence). The CDR3 is 14 amino acids.

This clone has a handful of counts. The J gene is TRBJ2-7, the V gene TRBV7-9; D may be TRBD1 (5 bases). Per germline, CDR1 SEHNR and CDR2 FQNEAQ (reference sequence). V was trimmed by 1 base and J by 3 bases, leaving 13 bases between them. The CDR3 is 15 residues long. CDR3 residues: CASSLVAGKDYEQYF. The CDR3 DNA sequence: TGTGCCAGCAGCTTAGTAGCAGGGAAAGACTACGAGCAGTACTTC.

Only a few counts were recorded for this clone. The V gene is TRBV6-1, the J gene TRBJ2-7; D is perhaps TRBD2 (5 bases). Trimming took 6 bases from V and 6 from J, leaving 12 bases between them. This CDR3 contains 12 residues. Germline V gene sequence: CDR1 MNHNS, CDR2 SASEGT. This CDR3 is CASRPGLSEQYF. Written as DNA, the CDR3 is TGTGCCAGCAGACCCGGACTCTCCGAGCAGTACTTC.

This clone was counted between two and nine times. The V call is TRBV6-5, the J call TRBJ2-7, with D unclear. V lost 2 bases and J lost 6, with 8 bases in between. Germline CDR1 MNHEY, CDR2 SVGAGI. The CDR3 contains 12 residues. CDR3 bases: TGTGCCAGCAGTTACCGCAGGTTCGAGCAGTACTTC. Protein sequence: CASSYRRFEQYF.